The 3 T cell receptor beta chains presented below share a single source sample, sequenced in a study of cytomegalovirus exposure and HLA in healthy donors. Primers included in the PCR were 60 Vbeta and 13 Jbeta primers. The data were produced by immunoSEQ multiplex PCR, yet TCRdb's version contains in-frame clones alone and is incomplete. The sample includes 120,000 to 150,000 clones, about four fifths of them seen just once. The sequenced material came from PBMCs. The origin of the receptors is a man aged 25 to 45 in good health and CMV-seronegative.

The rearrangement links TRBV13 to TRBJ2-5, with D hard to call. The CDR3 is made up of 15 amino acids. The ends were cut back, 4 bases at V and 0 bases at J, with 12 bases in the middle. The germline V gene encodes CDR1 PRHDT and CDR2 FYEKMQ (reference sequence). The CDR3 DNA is TGTGCCAGCAGCTATCTAACCGTCAACCAAGAGACCCAGTACTTC. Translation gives CASSYLTVNQETQYF.

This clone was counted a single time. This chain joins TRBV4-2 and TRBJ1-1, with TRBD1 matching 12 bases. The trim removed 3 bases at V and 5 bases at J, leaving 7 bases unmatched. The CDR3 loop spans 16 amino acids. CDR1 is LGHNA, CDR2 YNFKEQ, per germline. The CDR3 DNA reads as TGTGCCAGCAGCCAGCGGGACAGGGGGCGAGATACTGAAGCTTTCTTT. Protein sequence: CASSQRDRGRDTEAFF.

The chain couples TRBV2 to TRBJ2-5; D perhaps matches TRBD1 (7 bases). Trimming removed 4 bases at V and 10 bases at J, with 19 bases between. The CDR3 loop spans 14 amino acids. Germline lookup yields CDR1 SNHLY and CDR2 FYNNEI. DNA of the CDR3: TGTGCCAGCAGTGGGACAGGTACTGGGGGGAACCAGTACTTC. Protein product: CASSGTGTGGNQYF.